These T cell receptor beta chains were read from a single sample in a study of blood T cell repertoires in COVID-19. The protocol was immunoSEQ multiplex PCR, while the TCRdb copy is restricted to in-frame clones and leaves out a portion. The sample yields over 150,000 clones, 86% seen once. Sequencing was carried out using peripheral blood. Receptor source: a man aged 70-80 years with active or convalescent COVID-19. CDR3s include the opening cysteine and the closing phenylalanine or tryptophan.

cdr3_aa v_call
CSASTQGSYGYTF TRBV20-1
CASSIIGGSDTQYF TRBV19
CASSPVRGPAKNIQYF TRBV3-1/TRBV3-2
CATSHTGGLNTGELFF TRBV24-1
CASSQTGERTNTGELFF TRBV3-1/TRBV3-2
CASSRPGGAGTEAFF TRBV6-5
CASSLLTGVNTEAFF TRBV5-1
CASSLGPDREAGGYTF TRBV7-6
CASSISVSGNTIYF TRBV6-5
CASSFSQARGTEAFF TRBV7-2
CAWSGQGPGELFF TRBV11-2
CASRSGNQETQYF TRBV2
CASSQSRSQGSYSNQPQHF TRBV23-1
CASRYGQTNSPLHF TRBV6-5
CASSLAGTSGSYNEQFF TRBV5-1
CSVMRQGNKAFF TRBV29-1
CASSPPGNPYEQYF TRBV18
CASSSMGQGARTEAFF TRBV5-1
CASSRPGTSVYEQYF TRBV27
CASSGGTVQPQHF TRBV9
CASSPAGGSGGRETQYF TRBV18
CASSPGRNTEAFF TRBV7-3
CATSDSGTAQGETQYF TRBV24-1
CASRKPHNEQFF TRBV7-9
CASSLALAGNVYTF TRBV5-5
CASSEWTGTEGGYTF TRBV6-1
CASSPWGGATEAFF TRBV28
CASSTPFGVLNYGYTF TRBV19
CASTSLSGGRTGELFF TRBV5-5
CAAAAGYNEQFF TRBV6-5
CASSPPGPTNEKLFF TRBV5-8
CASSYYAVDSGNTIYF TRBV7-2
CASSIRGRAHGYTF TRBV19
CASSWDRGRGEAFF TRBV27
CASSPRDRKNTEAFF TRBV16
CASSTVGPTGQETQYF TRBV7-9
CASRTGRGQPQHF TRBV2
CATSDAGTGDEKLFF TRBV24-1
CASSLIGATNEKLFF TRBV7-2
CASSKGTSGRNEQFF TRBV7-9
CAIGRGQDFTEAFF TRBV10-3
CASSVATTTPQYF TRBV9
CASSPHLSGSSYEQYF TRBV9
CASSLGDREFTEAFF TRBV7-2
CASSPTGVATNEKLFF TRBV7-8
CASSPTGANEKLFF TRBV18
CASRRFGTEAFF TRBV28
CASTLPTRDTQYF TRBV5-5
CASRNGGPHYGYTF TRBV7-2
CASSPLLAGIGTGELFF TRBV7-9
CASTRTPGNTIYF TRBV11-2
CASSVLGTGALITGEKLFF TRBV19